This entry concerns a single T cell receptor (beta chain). Antigen: not known. This may come from a read error, since a much larger clone is one base off. This sample is drawn from a study of blood T cells in healthy people across ages. Healthy Russian Caucasian donors spanned ages about 6 to 90 years. Study conclusions and caveats: A greater number of naive CD4+ cells and higher diversity distinguished long-lived donors from aged donors. Estimates of diversity drawn from one million T cells were considered underestimates.

The CDR3 is 14 amino acids. CDR1 is SGHVS, CDR2 FNYEAQ, per germline. A second roughly 7 to 11 cycle PCR used barcoded and J-beta primers. Template switching added a 12-random-nucleotide identifier to every cDNA molecule. Via MiXCR, TCRdb re-called the 5' RACE reads, giving one row per CDR3 protein. The sample holds around 850,000 distinct CDR3 sequences, 36% seen once. The sequencing sample was made of blood. The origin of this receptor is a man younger than 35 in good health. The chain links TRBV7-6 to TRBJ2-5, with TRBD1 matching over 7 bases. The DNA matches TRBJ2-7 better at its end, which makes the J call doubtful. The CDR3 sequence: CASSLGGGKYEQYF. CDR3 DNA sequence: TGTGCCAGCAGCTTAGGAGGGGGCAAGTACGAGCAGTACTTC.